This TCR beta chain was sequenced during a study of blood T cell repertoires in COVID-19. Study context: Samples taken during acute and convalescent COVID-19 were collected in the United States, Italy and Spain.

This clone was found once. Original methodology: Quantification of nucleated cells was approximated via reference gene primer amplification. Assay: immunoSEQ multiplex PCR; the TCRdb copy retains only in-frame clones and omits some. The V and J calls and the clone size are those of that table, but D and trimming were determined from the DNA. The repertoire holds about 170,000 clones, with 70% to 90% as singletons. Sequencing used peripheral blood. The receptor was isolated from a woman in her fifties or sixties with COVID-19, enrolled during active disease.

CDR3 residues: CASSYPTSAFFSYNEQFF. In DNA, the CDR3 is TGTGCCAGCAGTTACCCCACTAGCGCCTTCTTCTCCTACAATGAGCAGTTCTTC. The chain carries TRBV6-2 or TRBV6-3 and TRBJ2-1; 7 nucleotides match TRBD2. There are 18 residues in the CDR3. Germline trimming cut 2 bases from V and 0 bases from J; bases unmatched to any gene: 10. From germline, CDR1 is MNHEY and CDR2 SVGEGT.